The 13 T cell receptor beta chains given below trace back to one sample, sequenced in a study of identical twins. A single record per CDR3 protein comes from TCRdb applying MiXCR to the 5' RACE reads. The table lists some 320,000 distinct CDR3 sequences, 9% to 15% of them singletons, with around 6.9% in the top ten. These data are also associated with another study on yellow fever vaccine responses in identical twins.

What was sequenced was CD8+ T cells sorted from blood. The receptors derive from a woman aged 18-35 years in good health.

The chain couples TRBV5-6 to TRBJ2-4, with D possibly being TRBD1 or TRBD2 (5 bases each). Trimming stripped 5 bases from V and 8 bases from J, with 11 bases between. CDR3 size: 12 residues. Germline loops: CDR1 SGHDT, CDR2 YYEEEE. The CDR3 region is CASSSGADIQYF. For the CDR3, the DNA is TGTGCCAGCAGTTCCGGGGCGGACATTCAGTACTTC.

This clonotype occurred a few times. J is TRBJ1-2 and V is TRBV7-9; maybe TRBD1 (5 bases). Trimming removed 5 bases from V and 2 bases from J, with 18 bases in between. The germline CDR1 and CDR2 sequences are SEHNR and FQNEAQ (reference sequence). CDR3 length equals 16 residues. CDR3 loop: CASSAAGGRQNYGYTF. The CDR3 DNA is TGTGCCAGCAGCGCAGCGGGAGGCCGACAGAACTATGGCTACACCTTC. The whole variable domain, filled in from reference TRBV7-9 and TRBJ1-2, reads DTGVSQNPRHKITKRGQNVTFRCDPISEHNRLYWYRQTLGQGPEFLTYFQNEAQLEKSRLLSDRFSAERPKGSFSTLEIQRTEQGDSAMYLCASSAAGGRQNYGYTFGSGTRLTVV.

The sample holds many counts of this clonotype. The rearrangement uses TRBV12-3 or TRBV12-4 and TRBJ2-7; D uncertain. V dropped 3 bases and J dropped 2 bases, with 11 bases sitting between them. The CDR3 length is 14 residues. The CDR3 loop is CASSFGSGPYEQYF. In DNA, the CDR3 is TGTGCCAGCAGTTTCGGGTCAGGCCCCTACGAGCAGTACTTC.

This clonotype appeared a few times. The genes are TRBV6-5 and TRBJ2-3, with a possible D match to TRBD1 (6 bases). The V gene lost 10 bases and the J gene lost 3 bases, with 8 bases spanning the gap. Per the germline V gene, CDR1 is MNHEY and CDR2 is SVGAGI. CDR3 size: 11 residues. CDR3 sequence (DNA): TGTGCCACCAGGGGAACAGATACGCAGTATTTT. Protein product: CATRGTDTQYF.

This clonotype was seen a handful of times. This chain joins TRBV6-1 and TRBJ2-1, with unresolved D. Per germline, CDR1 MNHNS and CDR2 SASEGT. The length of the CDR3 is 15 residues. V was cut by 8 bases and J by 0 bases, with 14 bases left in between. This CDR3 is CASETGGSSYNEQFF. CDR3 nucleotide sequence: TGTGCCAGCGAGACGGGTGGAAGCTCCTACAATGAGCAGTTCTTC.

This clonotype was counted at least ten times. The chain employs TRBV6-4 and TRBJ2-3; 8 bases map to TRBD2. Per germline, CDR1 MRHNA and CDR2 SNTAGT. This CDR3 spans 15 amino acids. V gave up 0 bases and J gave up 1 base; unmatched junction bases: 0. CDR3 amino acids: CASSDSRGGTDTQYF. As DNA, the CDR3 is TGTGCCAGCAGTGACTCGCGGGGGGGCACAGATACGCAGTATTTT.

The rearrangement uses TRBV2 and TRBJ2-7; D possibly corresponds to TRBD1 (6 bases). Deletions cut 6 bases from V and 2 bases from J, with 14 bases between. The length of the CDR3 is 14 residues. Looked up from germline, CDR1 is SNHLY and CDR2 is FYNNEI. CDR3 amino acids: CASSDRDTTYEQYF. The CDR3 DNA reads TGTGCCAGCAGCGACCGGGACACTACCTACGAGCAGTACTTC.

This clonotype was recorded a few times. This sequence joins TRBV9 and TRBJ2-1, with TRBD2 matching over 7 bases. With V trimmed by 3 bases and J by 3 bases, 9 bases remained unmatched. CDR3 length equals 16 residues. The V gene's germline CDR1 is SGDLS and CDR2 YYNGEE. The CDR3 nucleotides read TGTGCCAGCAGCGGACGGGGGGAGAGTCACTACAATGAGCAGTTCTTC. Its translation is CASSGRGESHYNEQFF.

This clonotype was counted many times. The chain employs TRBV4-1 and TRBJ2-7; 11 nucleotides align to TRBD2. Germline assignment: CDR1 MGHRA and CDR2 YSYEKL. The CDR3 sequence is 15 residues long. The V and J ends lost 4 bases and 3 bases, in that order; junction bases with no gene match: 5. The CDR3 DNA reads TGCGCCAGCAGCCTACTAGCGGGAGCCATCTACGAGCAGTACTTC. Translating gives CASSLLAGAIYEQYF.

The chain links TRBV28 to TRBJ2-3; TRBD1 aligns across 8 bases. After removal of 5 bases from V and 1 base from J, the junction contained 5 bases not matched to a gene. Germline V lookup: CDR1 MDHEN, CDR2 SYDVKM. CDR3 length equals 15 residues. The CDR3: CASSLGQGRTDTQYF. DNA of the CDR3: TGTGCCAGCAGTCTAGGACAGGGCCGCACAGATACGCAGTATTTT.

This chain uses TRBV9 with TRBJ1-1, with a tentative D call TRBD1 (5 bases). The CDR3 has 14 amino acids. V was clipped by 4 bases and J by 4 bases, with 14 bases between them. Germline V gene data show CDR1 as SGDLS and CDR2 as YYNGEE. CDR3 DNA sequence: TGTGCCAGCAGCCAAACTAGTGGGGCCACTGAAGCTTTCTTT. Translated: CASSQTSGATEAFF.

Only a few counts were recorded for this clonotype. This rearrangement joins TRBV7-2 to TRBJ2-3; the D gene is possibly TRBD2 (6 bases). The V end was cut by 6 bases, the J end by 0 bases, with 16 bases between. Germline loops: CDR1 SGHTA, CDR2 FQGNSA. The CDR3 contains 16 residues. CDR3 region: CASSGTFLKSTDTQYF. CDR3 bases: TGTGCCAGCAGTGGGACTTTCCTAAAGAGCACAGATACGCAGTATTTT.

Written as DNA, the CDR3 is TGCGCCAGCAGCCTGCATCTTCCAGGGAAATTTGGGGCCGGGGAGCTGTTTTTT. Encoded protein: CASSLHLPGKFGAGELFF. The chain has TRBV5-1 and TRBJ2-2, with D perhaps matching TRBD1 (5 bases). Germline V lookup: CDR1 SGHRS, CDR2 YFSETQ. V lost 4 bases to trimming and J lost 6 bases, with 25 bases between them. There are 18 residues in the CDR3.